This T cell receptor beta chain was obtained from a study of human T cells and chemical hapten exposure. A few counts support this clonotype. From germline, CDR1 is MNHEY and CDR2 SMNVEV (reference sequence). V was clipped by 0 bases and J by 5 bases, with 11 bases between them. The CDR3 consists of 15 residues. Time point given: pre-sensitization, week 0. Documented treatment: therapeutic diphenylcyclopropenone sensitization with weekly scalp DPC. TCRdb redid the calling of the RACE reads with MiXCR, one entry per CDR3 protein. The repertoire holds fewer than 300,000 distinct CDR3 sequences, with around 9.3% as singletons.

The gene calls are TRBV27 and TRBJ2-1; D unclear. The TCR was taken from a woman aged 40 to 50 with alopecia areata. Some clones in this sample may be carry-over from other donors' samples. The material sequenced was whole blood, taken in connection with sensitization to the hapten diphenylcyclopropenone (DPC). CDR3 loop: CASSLSGPQDNEQFF. The CDR3 nucleotides are TGTGCCAGCAGTTTATCTGGTCCTCAGGACAATGAGCAGTTCTTC.